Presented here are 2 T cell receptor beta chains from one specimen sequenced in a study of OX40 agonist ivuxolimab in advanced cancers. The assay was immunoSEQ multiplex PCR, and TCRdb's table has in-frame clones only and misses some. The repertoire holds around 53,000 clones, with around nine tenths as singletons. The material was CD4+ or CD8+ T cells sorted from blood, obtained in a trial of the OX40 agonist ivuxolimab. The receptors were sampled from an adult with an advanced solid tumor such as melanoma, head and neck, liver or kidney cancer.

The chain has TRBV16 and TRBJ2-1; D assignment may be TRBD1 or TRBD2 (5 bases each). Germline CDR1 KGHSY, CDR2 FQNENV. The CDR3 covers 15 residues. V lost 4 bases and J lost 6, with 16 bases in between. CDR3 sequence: CASSRLGRRINEQFF. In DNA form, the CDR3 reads TGTGCCAGCAGCCGATTGGGACGTCGGATCAATGAGCAGTTCTTC.

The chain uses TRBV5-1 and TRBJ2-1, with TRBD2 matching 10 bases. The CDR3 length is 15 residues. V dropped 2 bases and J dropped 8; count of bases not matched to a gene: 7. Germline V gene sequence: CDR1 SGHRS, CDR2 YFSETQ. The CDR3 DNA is TGCGCCAGCAGCTTAAGGCTAGCGGGAGTTTATGAGCAGTTCTTC. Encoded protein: CASSLRLAGVYEQFF.